Listed below are T cell receptor beta chains from one sample, sequenced in a study of blood T cells in healthy people across ages. TCRdb analysed the 5' RACE reads with MiXCR anew, one entry per CDR3 protein. This table holds fewer than 950,000 distinct CDR3 sequences, around half found once. The sequencing sample was made of blood. Receptors originate from a man of 80 years or more in good health. Each CDR3 is given without its conserved first and last residue.

j_gene: TRBJ2-3; v_gene: TRBV7-9; CDR3aa: ASSLSGGNRYAY
j_gene: TRBJ2-2; v_gene: TRBV2; CDR3aa: ASTVPRGQGTVGELF
j_gene: TRBJ2-3; v_gene: TRBV4-1; CDR3aa: ASSQTSGLRDTQY
j_gene: TRBJ2-5; v_gene: TRBV6-5; CDR3aa: ASRRTGGETQY
j_gene: TRBJ1-1; v_gene: TRBV29-1; CDR3aa: SVDPGERPVAF
j_gene: TRBJ2-7; v_gene: TRBV27; CDR3aa: ATHRTDSYEQY
j_gene: TRBJ2-7; v_gene: TRBV7-2; CDR3aa: ASSLVGALALYEQY
j_gene: TRBJ2-4; v_gene: TRBV5-1; CDR3aa: ASSLTGTGAKNIQY
j_gene: TRBJ2-4; v_gene: TRBV18; CDR3aa: ASSQQGQVNIQY
j_gene: TRBJ2-1; v_gene: TRBV24-1; CDR3aa: ATSLAGAYNEQF
j_gene: TRBJ1-4; v_gene: TRBV11-2; CDR3aa: ASSSPFGLGEKLF
j_gene: TRBJ2-7; v_gene: TRBV20-1; CDR3aa: SARGAGSYEQY
j_gene: TRBJ2-5; v_gene: TRBV6-6; CDR3aa: ASSGPSGTQETQY
j_gene: TRBJ2-2; v_gene: TRBV7-3; CDR3aa: ASSYSGTGRGTGELF
j_gene: TRBJ2-6; v_gene: TRBV6-2/TRBV6-3; CDR3aa: ASIARQGNYAGANVLT
j_gene: TRBJ2-7; v_gene: TRBV20-1; CDR3aa: SAAPPLGTSGSSYEQY
j_gene: TRBJ2-1; v_gene: TRBV3-1; CDR3aa: ASSQELAGLAGYEQF
j_gene: TRBJ1-1; v_gene: TRBV12-5; CDR3aa: ASGGQLMNTEAF
j_gene: -; v_gene: TRBV7-3; CDR3aa: ASSLRGGQVDEQY
j_gene: TRBJ2-5; v_gene: TRBV27; CDR3aa: ASSLGWAQETQY
j_gene: TRBJ1-5; v_gene: TRBV29-1; CDR3aa: SVGDDQPQH
j_gene: TRBJ2-7; v_gene: TRBV5-4; CDR3aa: ASSPRSSGSSYEQY
j_gene: TRBJ2-1; v_gene: TRBV12-3/TRBV12-4; CDR3aa: ASRLQGAYNEQF
j_gene: TRBJ1-4; v_gene: TRBV24-1; CDR3aa: ATRGRDKEEKLF
j_gene: TRBJ1-2; v_gene: TRBV29-1; CDR3aa: SVAPTVRDGYT
j_gene: TRBJ2-5; v_gene: TRBV25-1; CDR3aa: ASRREETQY
j_gene: TRBJ1-1; v_gene: TRBV12-5; CDR3aa: ASALGRLNTEAF
j_gene: TRBJ1-6; v_gene: TRBV25-1; CDR3aa: ASSGTVSYNSPLH
j_gene: TRBJ1-6; v_gene: TRBV5-1; CDR3aa: ASSQGGLGSPLH
j_gene: TRBJ2-3; v_gene: TRBV11-3; CDR3aa: ASSSQTSGAGTDTQY
j_gene: TRBJ1-2; v_gene: TRBV27; CDR3aa: ASTDGYGYN
j_gene: TRBJ2-7; v_gene: TRBV5-1; CDR3aa: ASSFGLAGPSYEQY
j_gene: TRBJ2-7; v_gene: TRBV12-3/TRBV12-4; CDR3aa: ASSPDQPRGLEQY
j_gene: TRBJ2-3; v_gene: TRBV27; CDR3aa: ASSSRPLLTQY
j_gene: TRBJ2-5; v_gene: TRBV3-1; CDR3aa: ASSPGWQETQY
j_gene: TRBJ2-4; v_gene: TRBV25-1; CDR3aa: ASSAGGLGLAKNIQY
j_gene: TRBJ2-7; v_gene: TRBV27; CDR3aa: ASSQPGVSYEQY
j_gene: TRBJ1-3; v_gene: TRBV7-2; CDR3aa: ASSRDRGTGNTIY
j_gene: TRBJ1-1; v_gene: TRBV4-1; CDR3aa: ASSDRGPFEAF
j_gene: TRBJ1-2; v_gene: TRBV5-1; CDR3aa: ASSPQGAGGYT
j_gene: TRBJ1-4; v_gene: TRBV21-1; CDR3aa: ASSLDSSYEKLF
j_gene: TRBJ2-7; v_gene: TRBV21-1; CDR3aa: SNYEQY
j_gene: TRBJ2-7; v_gene: TRBV27; CDR3aa: ASSPLLTYEQY
j_gene: -; v_gene: TRBV20-1; CDR3aa: SATGLAGGKSSYNEQY
j_gene: TRBJ2-1; v_gene: TRBV14; CDR3aa: ASSQASGTSSFNEQF
j_gene: TRBJ1-2; v_gene: TRBV12-3/TRBV12-4; CDR3aa: ASSLTGVEDGYT
j_gene: TRBJ1-2; v_gene: TRBV6-2/TRBV6-3; CDR3aa: ASLMGGNYGYT
j_gene: TRBJ1-2; v_gene: TRBV29-1; CDR3aa: SVRGGGEMDYGYT
j_gene: TRBJ2-3; v_gene: TRBV20-1; CDR3aa: SASQKPIPTDTQY